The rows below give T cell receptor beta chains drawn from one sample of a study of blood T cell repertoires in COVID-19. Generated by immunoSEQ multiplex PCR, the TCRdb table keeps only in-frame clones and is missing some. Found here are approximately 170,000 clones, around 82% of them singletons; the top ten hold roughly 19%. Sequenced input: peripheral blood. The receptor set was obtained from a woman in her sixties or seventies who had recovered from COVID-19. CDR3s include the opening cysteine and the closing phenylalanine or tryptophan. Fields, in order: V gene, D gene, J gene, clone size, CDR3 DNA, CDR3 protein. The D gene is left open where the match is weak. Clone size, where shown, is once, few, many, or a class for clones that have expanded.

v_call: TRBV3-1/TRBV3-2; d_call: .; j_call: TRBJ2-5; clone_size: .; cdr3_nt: TGTGCCAGCAGCCAAGGGGCTGGAGAGACCCAGTACTTC; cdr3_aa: CASSQGAGETQYF
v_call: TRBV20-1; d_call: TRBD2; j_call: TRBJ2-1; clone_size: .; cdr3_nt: TGCAGTGCCGGGGGGTGGGAGCAGTTCTTC; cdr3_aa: CSAGGWEQFF
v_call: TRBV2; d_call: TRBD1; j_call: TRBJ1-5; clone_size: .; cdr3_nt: TGTGCCAGCAGTGTTCCGGGACAGGGCAATCAGCCCCAGCATTTT; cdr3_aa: CASSVPGQGNQPQHF
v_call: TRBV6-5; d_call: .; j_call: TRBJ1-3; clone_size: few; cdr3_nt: TGTGCCAGCTCGAGGGGGGGGACTGGAAACACCATATATTTT; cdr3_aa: CASSRGGTGNTIYF
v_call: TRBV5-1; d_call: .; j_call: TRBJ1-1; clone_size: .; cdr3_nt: TGCGCCAGCAGCCGTAACACTGAAGCTTTCTTT; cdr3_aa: CASSRNTEAFF
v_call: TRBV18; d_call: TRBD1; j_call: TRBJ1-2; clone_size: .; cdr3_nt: TGTGCCAGCTCAGCAACAGGGGACTATGGCTACACCTTC; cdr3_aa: CASSATGDYGYTF
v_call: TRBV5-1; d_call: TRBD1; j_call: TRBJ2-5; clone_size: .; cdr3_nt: TGCGCCAGCAGCGCTGGGACAGACTCCCTCGGGGAGACCCAGTACTTC; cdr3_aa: CASSAGTDSLGETQYF
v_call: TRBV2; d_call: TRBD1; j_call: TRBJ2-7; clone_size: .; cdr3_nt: TGTGCCAGCAGTGTCGGGACAGAGTCCTACGAGCAGTACTTC; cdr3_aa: CASSVGTESYEQYF
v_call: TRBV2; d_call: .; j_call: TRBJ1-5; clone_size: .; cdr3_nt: TGTGCCAGCACTGGGGCGGGGGGTCAGCCCCAGCATTTT; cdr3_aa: CASTGAGGQPQHF
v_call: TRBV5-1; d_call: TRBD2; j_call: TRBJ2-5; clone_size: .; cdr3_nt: TGCGCCAGCAGCTTGGAAGGCCGGGGGGGACCGGCCGGGGAGACCCAGTACTTC; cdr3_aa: CASSLEGRGGPAGETQYF
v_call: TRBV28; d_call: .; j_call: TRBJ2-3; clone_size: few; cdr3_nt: TGTGCCAGCAGTTTCAGAGGGAGCACAGATACGCAGTATTTT; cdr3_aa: CASSFRGSTDTQYF
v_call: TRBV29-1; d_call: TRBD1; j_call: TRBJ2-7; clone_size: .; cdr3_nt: TGCAGCGTCCAACAGGGGGCCGAGCAGTACTTC; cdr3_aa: CSVQQGAEQYF
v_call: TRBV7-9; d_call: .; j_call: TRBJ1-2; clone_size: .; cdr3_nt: TGTGCCAGCAGCTTAGGAGGGTATGGCTACACCTTC; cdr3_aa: CASSLGGYGYTF